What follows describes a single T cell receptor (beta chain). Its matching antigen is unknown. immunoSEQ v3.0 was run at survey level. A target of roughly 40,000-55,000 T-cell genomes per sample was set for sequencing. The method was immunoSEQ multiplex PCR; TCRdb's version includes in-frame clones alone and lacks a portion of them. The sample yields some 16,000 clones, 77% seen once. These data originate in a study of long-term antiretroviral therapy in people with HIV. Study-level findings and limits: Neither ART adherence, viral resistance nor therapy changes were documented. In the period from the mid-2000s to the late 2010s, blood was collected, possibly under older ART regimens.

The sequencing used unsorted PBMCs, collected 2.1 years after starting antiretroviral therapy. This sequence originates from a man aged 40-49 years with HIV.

This chain's CDR3 is CASSLSTGLTTEAFF. CDR3 sequence (DNA): TGTGCCAGCAGTTTATCTACAGGGTTGACCACTGAAGCTTTCTTT. The chain uses TRBV27 and TRBJ1-1, with D perhaps TRBD1 (6 bases). V dropped 0 bases and J dropped 4 bases, with 12 bases sitting between them. CDR3 size: 15 residues. Germline V gene lookup returns CDR1 MNHEY and CDR2 SMNVEV (reference sequence).